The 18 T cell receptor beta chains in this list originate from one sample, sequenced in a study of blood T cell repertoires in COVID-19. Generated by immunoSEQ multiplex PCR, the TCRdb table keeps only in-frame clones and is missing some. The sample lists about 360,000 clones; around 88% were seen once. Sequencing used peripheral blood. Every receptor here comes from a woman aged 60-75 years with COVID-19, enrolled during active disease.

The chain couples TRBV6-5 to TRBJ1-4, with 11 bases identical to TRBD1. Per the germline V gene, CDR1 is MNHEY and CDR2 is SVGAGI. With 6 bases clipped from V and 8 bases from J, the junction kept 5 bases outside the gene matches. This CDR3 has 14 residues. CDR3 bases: TGTGCCAGCAGCCCGGACAGGGGGCGAGAAAAACTGTTTTTT. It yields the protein CASSPDRGREKLFF.

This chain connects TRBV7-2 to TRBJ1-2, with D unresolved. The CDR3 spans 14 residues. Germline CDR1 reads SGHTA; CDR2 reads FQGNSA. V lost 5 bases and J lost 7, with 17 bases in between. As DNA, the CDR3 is TGTGCCAGCAGCCCCGGACTGGGCGGAGGTGGCTACACCTTC. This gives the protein CASSPGLGGGGYTF.

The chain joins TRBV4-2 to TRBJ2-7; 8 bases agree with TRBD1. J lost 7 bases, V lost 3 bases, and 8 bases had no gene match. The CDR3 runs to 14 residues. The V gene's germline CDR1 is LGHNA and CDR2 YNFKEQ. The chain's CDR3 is CASSHGIQGAEQYF. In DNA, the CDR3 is TGTGCCAGCAGCCACGGGATCCAGGGGGCAGAGCAGTACTTC.

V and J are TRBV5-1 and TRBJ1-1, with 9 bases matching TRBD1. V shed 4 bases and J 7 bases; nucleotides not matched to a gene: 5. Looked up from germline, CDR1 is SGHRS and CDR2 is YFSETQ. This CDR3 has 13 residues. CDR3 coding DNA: TGCGCCAGCAGCCCGGGACAGGGAGGTGAAGCTTTCTTT. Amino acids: CASSPGQGGEAFF.

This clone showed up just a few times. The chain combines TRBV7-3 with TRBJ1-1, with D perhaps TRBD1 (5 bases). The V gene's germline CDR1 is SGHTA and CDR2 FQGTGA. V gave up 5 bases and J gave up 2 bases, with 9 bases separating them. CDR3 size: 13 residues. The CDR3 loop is CASSVTVNTEAFF. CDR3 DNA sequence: TGTGCCAGCAGCGTGACAGTTAACACTGAAGCTTTCTTT.

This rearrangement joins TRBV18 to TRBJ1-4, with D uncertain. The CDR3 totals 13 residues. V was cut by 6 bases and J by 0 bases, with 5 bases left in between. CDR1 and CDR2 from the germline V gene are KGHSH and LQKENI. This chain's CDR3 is CASSAATNEKLFF. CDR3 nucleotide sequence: TGTGCCAGCTCGGCCGCAACTAATGAAAAACTGTTTTTT.

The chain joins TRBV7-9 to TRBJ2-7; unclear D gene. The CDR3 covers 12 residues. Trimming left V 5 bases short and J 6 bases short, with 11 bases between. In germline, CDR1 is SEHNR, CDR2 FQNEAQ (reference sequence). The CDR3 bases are TGTGCCAGCAGCCTCCTACCGGGCGAGCAGTACTTC. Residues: CASSLLPGEQYF.

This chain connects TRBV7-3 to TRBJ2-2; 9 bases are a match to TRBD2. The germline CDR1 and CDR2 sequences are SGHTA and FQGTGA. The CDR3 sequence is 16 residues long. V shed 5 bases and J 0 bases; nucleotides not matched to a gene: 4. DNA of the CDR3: TGTGCCAGCAGCGCAGCGGGGGGCGCGAACACCGGGGAGCTGTTTTTT. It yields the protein CASSAAGGANTGELFF.

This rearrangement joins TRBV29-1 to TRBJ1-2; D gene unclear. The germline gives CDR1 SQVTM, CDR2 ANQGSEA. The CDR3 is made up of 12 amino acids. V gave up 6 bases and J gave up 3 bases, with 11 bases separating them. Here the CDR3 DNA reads TGCAGCGTCGGAGACGGAGACTATGGCTACACCTTC. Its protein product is CSVGDGDYGYTF.

This chain's CDR3 is CASSPTPGTFTGELFF. The CDR3 DNA reads TGTGCCAGCAGCCCCACCCCCGGGACTTTCACCGGGGAGCTGTTTTTT. The rearrangement links TRBV7-8 to TRBJ2-2, with a tentative D call TRBD2 (6 bases). The CDR3 totals 16 residues. Trimming shortened V by 5 bases and J by 4 bases, and 17 bases separated the two germline ends. Looked up from germline, CDR1 is SGHVS and CDR2 is FQNEAQ. Using reference TRBV7-8 and TRBJ2-2 for the parts outside the CDR3, the full variable domain is GAGVSQSPRYKVAKRGQDVALRCDPISGHVSLFWYQQALGQGPEFLTYFQNEAQLDKSGLPSDRFFAERPEGSVSTLKIQRTQQEDSAVYLCASSPTPGTFTGELFFGEGSRLTVL.

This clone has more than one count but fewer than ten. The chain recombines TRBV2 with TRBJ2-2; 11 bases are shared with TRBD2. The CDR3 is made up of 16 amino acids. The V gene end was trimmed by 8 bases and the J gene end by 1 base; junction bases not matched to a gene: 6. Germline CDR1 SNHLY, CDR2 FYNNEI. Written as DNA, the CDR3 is TGTGCCAGCCAACCCGGGACTAGCGGGAACACCGGGGAGCTGTTTTTT. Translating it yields CASQPGTSGNTGELFF.

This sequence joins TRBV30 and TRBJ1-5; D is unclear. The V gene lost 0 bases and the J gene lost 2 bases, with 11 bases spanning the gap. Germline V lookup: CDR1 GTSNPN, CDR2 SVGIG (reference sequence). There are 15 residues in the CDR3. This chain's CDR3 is CAWSVRSGRNQPQHF. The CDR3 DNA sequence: TGTGCCTGGAGTGTACGGTCAGGTCGCAATCAGCCCCAGCATTTT.

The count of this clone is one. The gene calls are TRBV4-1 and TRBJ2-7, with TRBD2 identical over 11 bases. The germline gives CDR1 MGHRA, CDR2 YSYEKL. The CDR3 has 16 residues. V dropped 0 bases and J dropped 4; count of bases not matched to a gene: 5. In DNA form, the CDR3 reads TGCGCCAGCAGCCAAGATCGGTCTAGCGGGGGGTACGAGCAGTACTTC. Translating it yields CASSQDRSSGGYEQYF.

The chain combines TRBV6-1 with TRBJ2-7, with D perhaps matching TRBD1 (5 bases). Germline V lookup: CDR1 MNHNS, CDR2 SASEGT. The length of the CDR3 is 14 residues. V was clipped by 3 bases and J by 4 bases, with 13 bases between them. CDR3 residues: CASSDREQSYEQYF. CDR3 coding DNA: TGTGCCAGCAGTGACAGGGAACAGTCTTACGAGCAGTACTTC.

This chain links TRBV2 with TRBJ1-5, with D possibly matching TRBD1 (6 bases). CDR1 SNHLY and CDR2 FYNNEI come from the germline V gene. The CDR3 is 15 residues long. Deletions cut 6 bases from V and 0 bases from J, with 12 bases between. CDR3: CASSPGTSSNQPQHF. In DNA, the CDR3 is TGTGCCAGCAGCCCCGGGACAAGTAGCAATCAGCCCCAGCATTTT. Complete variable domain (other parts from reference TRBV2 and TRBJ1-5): EPEVTQTPSHQVTQMGQEVILRCVPISNHLYFYWYRQILGQKVEFLVSFYNNEISEKSEIFDDQFSVERPDGSNFTLKIRSTKLEDSAMYFCASSPGTSSNQPQHFGDGTRLSIL.

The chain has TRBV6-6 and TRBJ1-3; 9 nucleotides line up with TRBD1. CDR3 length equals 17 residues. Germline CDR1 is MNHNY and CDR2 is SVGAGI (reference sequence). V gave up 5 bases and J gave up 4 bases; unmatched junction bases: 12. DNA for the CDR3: TGTGCCAGCAGTCCTACAACAGGGGGCTGGTCGGGAAACACCATATATTTT. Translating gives CASSPTTGGWSGNTIYF.

DNA for the CDR3: TGCGGGGGGGGACCCACCGGGGAGCTGTTTTTT. This sequence encodes CGGGPTGELFF. The rearrangement links TRBV20-1 to TRBJ2-2, with 7 bases lining up with TRBD2. The length of the CDR3 is 11 residues. CDR1 DFQATT and CDR2 SNEGSKA come from the germline V gene (reference sequence).

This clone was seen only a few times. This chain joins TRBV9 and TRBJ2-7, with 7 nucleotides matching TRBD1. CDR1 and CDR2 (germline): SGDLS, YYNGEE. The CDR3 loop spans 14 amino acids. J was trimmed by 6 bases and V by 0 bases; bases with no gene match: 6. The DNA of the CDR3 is TGTGCCAGCAGCGTAGGGGACAGTGTGTCCGAGCAGTACTTC. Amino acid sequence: CASSVGDSVSEQYF.